This T cell receptor beta chain is drawn from a study of blood T cell repertoires in COVID-19. Whole-study context: Samples came from the United States, Italy and Spain, spanning acute and convalescent COVID-19.

The V gene lost 6 bases and the J gene lost 6 bases, with 18 bases spanning the gap. Germline loops: CDR1 MDHEN, CDR2 SYDVKM. This CDR3 region has 15 residues. Authors' methods: Amplification with reference gene primers provided the estimates of nucleated cell counts. Sequencing was performed with immunoSEQ multiplex PCR; in TCRdb, only in-frame clones are kept and a portion is missing. D and trimming were read from the DNA, whereas the V and J calls and clone size are those reported in that table. The sample holds 60,000 to 85,000 clones, roughly 90% seen once. This clone was recorded only once. The chain couples TRBV28 to TRBJ1-5, with a tentative D call TRBD1 (6 bases). This clonotype originated in a middle-aged man with acute or convalescent COVID-19. Sequenced material: peripheral blood. The CDR3 region has the DNA TGTGCCAGCAGCCTTAACAGGGCCCTAAGTCAGCCCCAGCATTTT. Its protein is CASSLNRALSQPQHF. Drawing the rest from reference TRBV28 and TRBJ1-5, the complete variable domain is DVKVTQSSRYLVKRTGEKVFLECVQDMDHENMFWYRQDPGLGLRLIYFSYDVKMKEKGDIPEGYSVSREKKERFSLILESASTNQTSMYLCASSLNRALSQPQHFGDGTRLSIL.